The present T cell receptor beta chain was sequenced within a study of naive and memory T cell subsets. Both TRBC1 and TRBC2 were covered by a beta constant-region primer of two equimolar oligonucleotides. Nested alpha and beta constant-region primers with the SP2 primer drove four PCR rounds on ligated cDNA. One entry per CDR3 protein results from TCRdb running MiXCR on the UMI-ligation and nested PCR reads. The sample has about 90,000 distinct CDR3 sequences; about 11% are singletons. Study observations and caveats: Gini index rose across naive, CM, EM and EMRA in CD4 and CD8. A clonotype means one alpha or beta sequence, not an alpha/beta pair. Naive repertoires, especially CD8, held a few larger clonotypes, possibly memory cells re-expressing CD45RA.

This CDR3 contains 13 residues. The germline gives CDR1 DFQATT, CDR2 SNEGSKA (reference sequence). With regard to this clonotype: The antigen remains unidentified. At one end the junction does not follow the germline gene, possibly because of a read error.

Sequencing was carried out using naive CD4+ T cells from blood. This TCR derives from a human donor in good health. This rearrangement joins TRBV20-1 to TRBJ1-1, with D uncertain. The CDR3: CSARGSANPEAFF. The CDR3 DNA follows: TGCAGTGCTAGAGGGTCCGCGAACCCTGAAGCTTTCTTT.